The 22 T cell receptor beta chains in this list originate from one sample, sequenced in a study of blood T cell repertoires in COVID-19. This table comes from immunoSEQ multiplex PCR, and its TCRdb copy is limited to in-frame clones, with some not included. The sample lists some 250,000 clones, roughly 83% seen once, with 25% to 35% in the top ten. Sequenced input: peripheral blood. The source of these receptors is a man in his forties or fifties with acute or convalescent COVID-19.

The chain combines TRBV5-5 with TRBJ2-6; D gene unclear. The germline gives CDR1 SGHKS, CDR2 YYEKEE (reference sequence). The CDR3 has 16 amino acids. The V end lost 1 base, the J end lost 0 bases, and 8 bases lay between the germline ends. CDR3 coding DNA: TGTGCCAGCAGCTTGATTCTAGGCTCTGGGGCCAACGTCCTGACTTTC. Its translation is CASSLILGSGANVLTF. Looking up the rest from reference TRBV5-5 and TRBJ2-6 gives the full variable domain: DAGVTQSPTHLIKTRGQQVTLRCSPISGHKSVSWYQQVLGQGPQFIFQYYEKEERGRGNFPDRFSARQFPNYSSELNVNALLLGDSALYLCASSLILGSGANVLTFGAGSRLTVL.

The chain employs TRBV9 and TRBJ1-2; D is undetermined. Trimming left V 0 bases short and J 4 bases short, with 13 bases between. The CDR3 has 15 amino acids. Germline V lookup: CDR1 SGDLS, CDR2 YYNGEE. The CDR3 sequence: CASSVELTESYGYTF. CDR3 DNA sequence: TGTGCCAGCAGCGTAGAACTTACAGAATCCTATGGCTACACCTTC.

The V gene is TRBV28, the J gene TRBJ1-3; D is unclear. The CDR3 consists of 14 residues. V was clipped by 3 bases and J by 2 bases, with 8 bases between them. Germline V gene lookup returns CDR1 MDHEN and CDR2 SYDVKM. The CDR3 loop reads CASSFPDTGNTIYF. The CDR3, as DNA: TGTGCCAGCAGTTTCCCAGACACTGGAAACACCATATATTTT.

The chain recombines TRBV18 with TRBJ2-2; 9 bases match TRBD1. V was clipped by 3 bases and J by 4 bases; unmatched bases: 6. Germline V gene lookup returns CDR1 KGHSH and CDR2 LQKENI. This CDR3 spans 16 amino acids. For the CDR3, the DNA is TGTGCCAGCTCACCGTGGGACAGGGTCTCCACCGGGGAGCTGTTTTTT. Translating gives CASSPWDRVSTGELFF.

The chain recombines TRBV10-3 with TRBJ2-7, with 11 bases aligning to TRBD2. The CDR3 covers 13 residues. V lost 8 bases to trimming and J lost 6 bases; unmatched junction nucleotides: 6. Germline CDR1 ENHRY, CDR2 SYGVKD. The CDR3 DNA reads as TGTGCCATCCGGCTAGCGGGAGGCCCCGAGCAGTACTTC. Amino acid sequence: CAIRLAGGPEQYF.

The chain uses TRBV3-1 (or the pseudogene TRBV3-2) and TRBJ2-3; TRBD2 matches at 9 bases. V lost 1 base to trimming and J lost 1 base; unmatched junction nucleotides: 6. CDR1 is LGHDT, CDR2 YNNKEL, per germline (reference sequence). The CDR3 spans 17 residues. CDR3 sequence reads: CASSQGLTSGRTDTQYF. CDR3 coding DNA: TGTGCCAGCAGCCAAGGTCTAACTAGCGGGCGCACAGATACGCAGTATTTT.

The V gene is TRBV19, the J gene TRBJ1-4; no clear D gene. The CDR3 loop spans 14 amino acids. Germline V gene sequence: CDR1 LNHDA, CDR2 SQIVND (reference sequence). Trimming removed 7 bases from V and 7 bases from J, with 16 bases in between. CDR3 DNA: TGTGCCAGTAATCCCGCGGCTCTATCTGAAAAACTGTTTTTT. Protein sequence: CASNPAALSEKLFF.

This sequence joins TRBV29-1 and TRBJ1-5; perhaps TRBD1 as D (5 bases). This CDR3 is 13 amino acids long. The germline V gene has CDR1 SQVTM and CDR2 ANQGSEA. Trimming shortened V by 6 bases and J by 2 bases, and 11 bases separated the two germline ends. CDR3: CSVQGQGNQPQHF. CDR3 DNA: TGCAGCGTCCAGGGTCAAGGCAATCAGCCCCAGCATTTT.

DNA of the CDR3: TGTGCCAGTAGTAGGGCGGGAGGGCCAACCGGGGAGCTGTTTTTT. This translates into CASSRAGGPTGELFF. The chain combines TRBV19 with TRBJ2-2; the match to TRBD2 covers 9 bases. The CDR3 has 15 amino acids. The V and J ends lost 4 bases and 5 bases, in that order; junction bases with no gene match: 5. The germline gives CDR1 LNHDA, CDR2 SQIVND (reference sequence).

V usage is TRBV5-4 and J usage is TRBJ1-2, with 12 bases lining up with TRBD1. V gave up 4 bases and J gave up 8 bases; unmatched junction bases: 6. CDR3 size: 14 residues. Germline lookup yields CDR1 SGHNT and CDR2 YYREEE (reference sequence). This CDR3 is CASSPGQGAWGYTF. CDR3 DNA: TGTGCCAGCAGCCCGGGACAGGGGGCTTGGGGCTACACCTTC.

The chain links TRBV19 to TRBJ2-1; weak D call: TRBD2 (5 bases). V lost 3 bases and J lost 8, with 11 bases in between. The germline V gene has CDR1 LNHDA and CDR2 SQIVND (reference sequence). This CDR3 has 13 residues. DNA of the CDR3: TGTGCCAGTAGTATGACACTAGAGGATGAGCAGTTCTTC. This sequence encodes CASSMTLEDEQFF.

This chain links TRBV7-9 with TRBJ1-1; no clear D. Per the germline V gene, CDR1 is SEHNR and CDR2 is FQNEAQ (reference sequence). V lost 8 bases to trimming and J lost 8 bases, with 21 bases between them. This CDR3 contains 14 residues. CDR3 amino acids: CASRESSGRREAFF. The CDR3 nucleotides read TGTGCCAGCCGCGAGTCTTCGGGAAGGAGGGAAGCTTTCTTT.

V usage is TRBV6-6 and J usage is TRBJ2-7; 7 bases map to TRBD2. CDR3 length: 16 amino acids. Trimming removed 0 bases from V and 2 bases from J; junction bases left unmatched: 7. The germline V gene encodes CDR1 MNHNY and CDR2 SVGAGI (reference sequence). The CDR3 nucleotides are TGTGCCAGCAGTTACTCGGGAGGGGCGATCCCCTACGAGCAGTACTTC. Protein: CASSYSGGAIPYEQYF.

The chain combines TRBV4-1 with TRBJ1-2; possible D gene TRBD1, 5 bases. V lost 1 base and J 4 bases, leaving 13 bases between the germline ends. CDR3 size: 15 residues. Germline V gene lookup returns CDR1 MGHRA and CDR2 YSYEKL. CDR3: CASSQAGTGGYGYTF. The CDR3 bases are TGCGCCAGCAGCCAAGCTGGTACAGGTGGCTATGGCTACACCTTC.

This clone has only a few counts. The CDR3 DNA reads TGCGCCAGCAGAATCCAGGTACCGGCGTTGGATGAGCAGTTCTTC. Translating it yields CASRIQVPALDEQFF. The chain employs TRBV10-1 and TRBJ2-1; D call uncertain. The V gene lost 6 bases and the J gene lost 8 bases, with 20 bases spanning the gap. The CDR3 loop spans 15 amino acids. Germline values: CDR1 WNHNN, CDR2 SYGVQD (reference sequence).

The chain carries TRBV30 and TRBJ2-7; 7 bases are a match to TRBD2. Per germline, CDR1 GTSNPN and CDR2 SVGIG (reference sequence). The junction had 4 bases not matched to a gene; V was cut back by 2 bases and J by 0 bases. The CDR3 is made up of 14 amino acids. The CDR3 DNA is TGTGCCTGGAGTATGGGAGGGAGCTCCTACGAGCAGTACTTC. It is translated as CAWSMGGSSYEQYF.

The chain couples TRBV5-1 to TRBJ2-3, with a possible D match to TRBD2 (6 bases). Germline CDR1 is SGHRS and CDR2 is YFSETQ. CDR3 length equals 13 residues. Trimming removed 3 bases from V and 4 bases from J, with 9 bases in between. CDR3: CASSSPGADTQYF. DNA of the CDR3: TGCGCCAGCAGCTCCCCGGGAGCAGATACGCAGTATTTT.

This chain uses TRBV4-1 with TRBJ2-5, with 9 bases aligning to TRBD1. The ends lost 5 bases at V and 2 bases at J; junction bases unmatched: 15. Germline V gene data show CDR1 as MGHRA and CDR2 as YSYEKL. The CDR3 is 18 amino acids. The DNA for the CDR3 is TGCGCCAGCAGCGGCCGGGACAGGGTTACGAGTGTGCAAGAGACCCAGTACTTC. This gives the protein CASSGRDRVTSVQETQYF.

The gene calls are TRBV9 and TRBJ2-2, with TRBD2 identical over 7 bases. With V trimmed by 3 bases and J by 7 bases, 3 bases remained unmatched. The CDR3 totals 13 residues. Germline CDR1 and CDR2: SGDLS and YYNGEE. CDR3 in amino acids: CASSARDYGELFF. The CDR3 DNA reads TGTGCCAGCAGCGCCCGGGACTACGGGGAGCTGTTTTTT. Variable domain in full (rest from reference TRBV9 and TRBJ2-2): DSGVTQTPKHLITATGQRVTLRCSPRSGDLSVYWYQQSLDQGLQFLIQYYNGEERAKGNILERFSAQQFPDLHSELNLSSLELGDSALYFCASSARDYGELFFGEGSRLTVL.

The genes are TRBV29-1 and TRBJ2-2; tentative D call: TRBD1 (7 bases). Trimming took off 3 bases at V and 4 bases at J, with 9 bases between the two ends. This CDR3 has 13 residues. Germline V lookup: CDR1 SQVTM, CDR2 ANQGSEA. Here the CDR3 DNA reads TGCAGCGTTGATCAGGGGGGCACCGGGGAGCTGTTTTTT. Encoded protein: CSVDQGGTGELFF.

This chain's CDR3 is CASSRDREAFF. CDR3 coding DNA: TGTGCCAGCAGCCGGGACAGAGAAGCTTTCTTT. The V and J genes are TRBV6-5 and TRBJ1-1; 7 bases align to TRBD1. Germline V gene sequence: CDR1 MNHEY, CDR2 SVGAGI. The CDR3 length is 11 residues. The J segment lost 8 bases and the V segment lost 6 bases, leaving 3 bases of the junction unmatched.

This chain links TRBV20-1 with TRBJ2-1; TRBD2 matches at 7 bases. The V segment lost 3 bases and the J segment 6 bases; nucleotides outside the gene matches: 8. Germline V gene data show CDR1 as DFQATT and CDR2 as SNEGSKA (reference sequence). The CDR3 is 14 residues long. DNA of the CDR3: TGCAGTGCTAGTGCCCCTAGCGGAATCAATGAGCAGTTCTTC. Its protein product is CSASAPSGINEQFF.